These T cell receptor beta chains were read from a single sample in a study of T-cell reconstitution after alpha-beta-depleted transplantation in children. A single record per CDR3 protein comes from TCRdb applying MiXCR to the PCR reads. The sample carries around 580,000 distinct CDR3 sequences, 23% recorded once. Here the sequenced sample was PBMCs, mostly from graft donor cells, taken 360 days after TCRalphabeta/CD19-depleted stem cell transplant. These receptor sequences come from a boy in the first two years of life who had a stem cell transplant for acute myeloid leukemia, so the T cells may come from the graft donor. The conserved cysteine and the conserved F or W are not part of the CDR3 here.

v_gene: TRBV12-3/TRBV12-4; CDR3aa: ASSFSDGTYGYT
v_gene: TRBV5-1; CDR3aa: ASSPLQGTGRYGYT
v_gene: TRBV12-3/TRBV12-4; CDR3aa: ASSPGTGGLYEQY
v_gene: TRBV29-1; CDR3aa: SVQQDYGYT
v_gene: TRBV20-1; CDR3aa: SARDRADYEQY
v_gene: TRBV9; CDR3aa: ASSGQRYEQF
v_gene: TRBV20-1; CDR3aa: SASRGSDTEAF
v_gene: TRBV7-2; CDR3aa: ASSLSRGSYNEQF
v_gene: TRBV27; CDR3aa: ASSFGRAVNTDTQY
v_gene: TRBV9; CDR3aa: ASSVDRAGNEQF
v_gene: TRBV19; CDR3aa: ASSILGGGSTDTQY
v_gene: TRBV19; CDR3aa: ASSPDRWNQPQH
v_gene: TRBV28; CDR3aa: ASIKGGYGEAF
v_gene: TRBV9; CDR3aa: ASSSGGADYEQY
v_gene: TRBV6-6; CDR3aa: ASRLTGGSEQY
v_gene: TRBV12-3/TRBV12-4; CDR3aa: ASSFMDSGQLNTEAF